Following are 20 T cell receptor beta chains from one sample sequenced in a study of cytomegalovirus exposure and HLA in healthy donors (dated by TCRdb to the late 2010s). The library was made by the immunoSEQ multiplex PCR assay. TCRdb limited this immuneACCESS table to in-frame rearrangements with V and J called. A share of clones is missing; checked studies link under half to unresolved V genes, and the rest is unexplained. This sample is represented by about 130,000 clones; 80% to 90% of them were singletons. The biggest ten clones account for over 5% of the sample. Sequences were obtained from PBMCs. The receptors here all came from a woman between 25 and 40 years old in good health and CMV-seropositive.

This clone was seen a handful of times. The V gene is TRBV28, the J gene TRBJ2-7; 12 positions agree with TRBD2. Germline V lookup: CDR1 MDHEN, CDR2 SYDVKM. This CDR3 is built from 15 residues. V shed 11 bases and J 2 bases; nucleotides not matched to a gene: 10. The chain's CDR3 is CAVSNLAGGTYEQYF. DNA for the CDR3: TGTGCCGTGAGCAATCTAGCGGGGGGGACCTACGAGCAGTACTTC.

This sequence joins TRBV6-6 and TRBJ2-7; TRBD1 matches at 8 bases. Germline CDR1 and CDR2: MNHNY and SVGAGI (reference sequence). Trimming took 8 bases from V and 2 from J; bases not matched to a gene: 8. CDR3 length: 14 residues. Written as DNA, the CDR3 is TGTGCCAGCGGAACCGGGACAGGTACCTACGAGCAGTACTTC. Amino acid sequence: CASGTGTGTYEQYF.

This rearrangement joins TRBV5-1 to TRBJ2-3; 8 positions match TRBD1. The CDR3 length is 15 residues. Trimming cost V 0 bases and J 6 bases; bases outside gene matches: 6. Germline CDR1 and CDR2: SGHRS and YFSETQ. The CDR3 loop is CASSLDRGLADTQYF. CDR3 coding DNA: TGCGCCAGCAGCTTGGACAGGGGGTTGGCTGATACGCAGTATTTT.

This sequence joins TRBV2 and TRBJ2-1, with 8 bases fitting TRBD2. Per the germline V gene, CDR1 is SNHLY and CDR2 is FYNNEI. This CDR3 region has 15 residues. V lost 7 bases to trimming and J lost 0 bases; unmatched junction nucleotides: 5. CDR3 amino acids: CASKPSGSSYNEQFF. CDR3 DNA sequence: TGTGCCAGCAAGCCAAGCGGGAGCTCCTACAATGAGCAGTTCTTC. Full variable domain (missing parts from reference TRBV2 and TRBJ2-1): EPEVTQTPSHQVTQMGQEVILRCVPISNHLYFYWYRQILGQKVEFLVSFYNNEISEKSEIFDDQFSVERPDGSNFTLKIRSTKLEDSAMYFCASKPSGSSYNEQFFGPGTRLTVL.

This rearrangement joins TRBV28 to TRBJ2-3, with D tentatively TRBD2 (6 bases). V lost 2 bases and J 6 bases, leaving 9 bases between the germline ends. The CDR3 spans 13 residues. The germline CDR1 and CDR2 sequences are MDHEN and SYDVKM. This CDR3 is CASSLPTSDTQYF. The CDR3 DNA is TGTGCCAGCAGTTTACCCACTAGCGATACGCAGTATTTT.

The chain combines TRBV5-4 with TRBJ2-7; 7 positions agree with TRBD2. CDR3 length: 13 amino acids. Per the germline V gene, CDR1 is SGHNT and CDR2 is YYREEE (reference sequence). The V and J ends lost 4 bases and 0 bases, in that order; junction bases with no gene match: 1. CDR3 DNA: TGTGCCAGCAGCCGGGACTACTCCTACGAGCAGTACTTC. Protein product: CASSRDYSYEQYF. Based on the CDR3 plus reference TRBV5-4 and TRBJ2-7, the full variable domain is ETGVTQSPTHLIKTRGQQVTLRCSSQSGHNTVSWYQQALGQGPQFIFQYYREEENGRGNFPPRFSGLQFPNYSSELNVNALELDDSALYLCASSRDYSYEQYFGPGTRLTVT.

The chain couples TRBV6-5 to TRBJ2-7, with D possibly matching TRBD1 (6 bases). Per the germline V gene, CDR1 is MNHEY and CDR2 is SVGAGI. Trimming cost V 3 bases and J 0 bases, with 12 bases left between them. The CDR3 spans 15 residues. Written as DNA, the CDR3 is TGTGCCAGCAGTTATCCCGACAGGAACTCCTACGAGCAGTACTTC. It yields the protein CASSYPDRNSYEQYF.

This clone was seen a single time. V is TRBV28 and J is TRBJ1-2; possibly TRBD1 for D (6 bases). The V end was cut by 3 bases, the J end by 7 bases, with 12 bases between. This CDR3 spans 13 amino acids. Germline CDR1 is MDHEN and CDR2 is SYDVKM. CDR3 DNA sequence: TGTGCCAGCAGTTTGAGGACAGTAGGTGGCTACACCTTC. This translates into CASSLRTVGGYTF.

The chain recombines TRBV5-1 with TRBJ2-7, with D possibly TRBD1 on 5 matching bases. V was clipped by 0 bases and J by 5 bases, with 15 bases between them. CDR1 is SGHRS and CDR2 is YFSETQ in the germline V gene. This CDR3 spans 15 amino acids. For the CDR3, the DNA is TGCGCCAGCAGCTTGGCGAGTGCTTACAGGAACGAGCAGTACTTC. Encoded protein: CASSLASAYRNEQYF.

This CDR3 is CASSLGLAGGEGPYEQYF. CDR3 nucleotide sequence: TGTGCCAGCAGTCTTGGACTAGCGGGAGGGGAGGGGCCTTACGAGCAGTACTTC. V and J are TRBV27 and TRBJ2-7, with 15 bases aligning to TRBD2. CDR1 is MNHEY, CDR2 SMNVEV, per germline (reference sequence). Unmatched junction bases numbered 12, after V lost 5 bases and J lost 4 bases. The CDR3 totals 18 residues.

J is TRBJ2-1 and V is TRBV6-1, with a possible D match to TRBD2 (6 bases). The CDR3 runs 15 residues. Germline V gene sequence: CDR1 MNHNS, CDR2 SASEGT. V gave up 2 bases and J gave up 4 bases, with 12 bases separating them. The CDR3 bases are TGTGCCAGCAGTGAAACGGGGGAACCTTACAATGAGCAGTTCTTC. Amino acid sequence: CASSETGEPYNEQFF.

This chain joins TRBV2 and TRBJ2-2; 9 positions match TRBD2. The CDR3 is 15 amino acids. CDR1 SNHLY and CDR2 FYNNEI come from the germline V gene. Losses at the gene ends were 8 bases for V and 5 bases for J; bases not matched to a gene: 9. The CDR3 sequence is CASVRISGGTGELFF. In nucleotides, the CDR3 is TGTGCCAGCGTCCGGATTAGCGGGGGAACCGGGGAGCTGTTTTTT.

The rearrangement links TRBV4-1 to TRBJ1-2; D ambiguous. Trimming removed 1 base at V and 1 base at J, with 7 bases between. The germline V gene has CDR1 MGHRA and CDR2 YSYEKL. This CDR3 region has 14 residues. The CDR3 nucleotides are TGCGCCAGCAGCCAAGGGAGGGTTAACTATGGCTACACCTTC. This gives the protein CASSQGRVNYGYTF.

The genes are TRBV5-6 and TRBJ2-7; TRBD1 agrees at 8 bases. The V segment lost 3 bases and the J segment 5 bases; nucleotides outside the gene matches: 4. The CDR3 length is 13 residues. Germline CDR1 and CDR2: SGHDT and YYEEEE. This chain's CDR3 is CASSSQGGHEQYF. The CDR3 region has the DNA TGTGCCAGCAGCTCACAGGGGGGCCACGAGCAGTACTTC.

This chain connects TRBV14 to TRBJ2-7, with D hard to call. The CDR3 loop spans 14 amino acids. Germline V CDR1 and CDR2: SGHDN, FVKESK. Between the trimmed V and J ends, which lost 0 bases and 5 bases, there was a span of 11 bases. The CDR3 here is CASSQDPSRDEQYF. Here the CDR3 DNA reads TGTGCCAGCAGCCAAGATCCCTCCCGGGACGAGCAGTACTTC.

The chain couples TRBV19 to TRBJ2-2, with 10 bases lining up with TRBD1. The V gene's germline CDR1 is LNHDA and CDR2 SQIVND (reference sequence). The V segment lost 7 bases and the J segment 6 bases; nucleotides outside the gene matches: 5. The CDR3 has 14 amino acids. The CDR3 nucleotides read TGTGCCAGTATTGGGACAGGGGTTGCCGGGGAGCTGTTTTTT. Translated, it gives CASIGTGVAGELFF. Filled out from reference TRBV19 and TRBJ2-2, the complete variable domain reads DGGITQSPKYLFRKEGQNVTLSCEQNLNHDAMYWYRQDPGQGLRLIYYSQIVNDFQKGDIAEGYSVSREKKESFPLTVTSAQKNPTAFYLCASIGTGVAGELFFGEGSRLTVL.

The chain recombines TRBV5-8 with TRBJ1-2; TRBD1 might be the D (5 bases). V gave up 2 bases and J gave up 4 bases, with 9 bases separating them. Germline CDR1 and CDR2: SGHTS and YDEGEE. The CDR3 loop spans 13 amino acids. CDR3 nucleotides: TGTGCCAGCAGCTTAGGGGCCTTCTATGGCTACACCTTC. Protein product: CASSLGAFYGYTF.

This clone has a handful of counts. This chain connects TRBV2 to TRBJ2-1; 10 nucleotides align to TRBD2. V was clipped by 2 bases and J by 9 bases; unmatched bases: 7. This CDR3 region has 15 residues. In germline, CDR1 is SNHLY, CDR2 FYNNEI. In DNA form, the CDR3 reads TGTGCCAGCAGTGAAAAAGCGGGAGGGCCCTCTGAGCAGTTCTTC. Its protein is CASSEKAGGPSEQFF.

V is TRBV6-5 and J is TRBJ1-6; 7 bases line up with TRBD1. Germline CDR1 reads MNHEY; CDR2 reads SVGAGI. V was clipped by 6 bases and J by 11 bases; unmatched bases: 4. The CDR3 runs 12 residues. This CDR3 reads CASRQGTTPLHF. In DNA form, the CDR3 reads TGTGCCAGCAGACAGGGGACGACACCCCTCCACTTT.

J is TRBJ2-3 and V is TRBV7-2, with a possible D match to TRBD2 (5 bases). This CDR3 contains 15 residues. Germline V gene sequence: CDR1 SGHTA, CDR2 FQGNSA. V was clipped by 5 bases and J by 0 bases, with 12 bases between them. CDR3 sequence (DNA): TGTGCCAGCAGCGCAAGGGAGACTAGCACAGATACGCAGTATTTT. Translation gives CASSARETSTDTQYF. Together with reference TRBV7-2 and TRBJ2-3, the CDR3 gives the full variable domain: GAGVSQSPSNKVTEKGKDVELRCDPISGHTALYWYRQSLGQGLEFLIYFQGNSAPDKSGLPSDRFSAERTGGSVSTLTIQRTQQEDSAVYLCASSARETSTDTQYFGPGTRLTVL.